What follows are 17 T cell receptor beta chains derived from one specimen sequenced in a study of T cell repertoires in cytomegalovirus infection. TCRdb reprocessed the reads with MiXCR, giving one entry per CDR3 protein. The table lists some 500,000 distinct CDR3 sequences, around 40% of them singletons, with over 45% in the top ten. The antigens these receptors bind are not known. This specimen was cultured PBMCs, taken from culture after CMV antigen stimulation. The receptor set was obtained from a human donor in good health (CMV status not recorded). Some clones in this sample may be carry-over from other donors' samples.

The chain couples TRBV11-2 to TRBJ2-3, with TRBD2 matching over 9 bases. The CDR3 runs to 14 residues. Per the germline V gene, CDR1 is SGHAT and CDR2 is FQNNGV. After removal of 4 bases from V and 9 bases from J, the junction contained 8 bases not matched to a gene. CDR3 sequence reads: CASSSGSSGRTQYF. CDR3 nucleotides: TGTGCCAGCAGCTCCGGTAGTAGCGGGAGAACGCAGTATTTT.

J is TRBJ1-5 and V is TRBV12-3 or TRBV12-4; possibly TRBD1 for D (6 bases). The germline V and J ends were trimmed by 2 bases and 4 bases, with 9 bases remaining between them. The CDR3 spans 14 residues. As DNA, the CDR3 is TGTGCCAGCAGTTTACAACAGGGTAATCAGCCCCAGCATTTT. This translates into CASSLQQGNQPQHF.

This clonotype was counted only a few times. The gene calls are TRBV29-1 and TRBJ2-2; D assignment may be TRBD1 or TRBD2 (5 bases each). The germline V gene has CDR1 SQVTM and CDR2 ANQGSEA. V gave up 7 bases and J gave up 3 bases, with 9 bases separating them. There are 12 residues in the CDR3. The chain's CDR3 is CSAQGHTGELFF. CDR3 DNA: TGCAGCGCGCAGGGACACACCGGGGAGCTGTTTTTT.

The chain combines TRBV23-1 with TRBJ2-7; TRBD2 aligns across 7 bases. TRBV23-1 is noted as an ORF with a role that remains uncertain. This CDR3 has 17 amino acids. V lost 0 bases and J lost 5; bases outside the gene matches: 13. The CDR3 sequence is CASSQSTAGRSPDEQYF. The CDR3 region has the DNA TGCGCCAGCAGTCAATCGACAGCGGGACGTAGCCCAGACGAGCAGTACTTC.

The DNA of the CDR3 is TGCGCCAGCAGCCAAGGGAGGAGTCCTTCCTACGAGCAGTACTTC. Translated: CASSQGRSPSYEQYF. The rearrangement links TRBV4-3 to TRBJ2-7, with D possibly matching TRBD2 (5 bases). Trimming pared 1 base from V and 1 base from J, leaving 11 bases between. Germline CDR1 reads LGHNA; CDR2 reads YSLEER. The CDR3 extends over 15 amino acids.

The V gene is TRBV10-3, the J gene TRBJ2-3; 7 nucleotides match TRBD2. The J segment lost 4 bases and the V segment lost 10 bases, leaving 8 bases of the junction unmatched. The CDR3 is 13 amino acids. Per the germline V gene, CDR1 is ENHRY and CDR2 is SYGVKD. The CDR3 sequence: CATLGGRPDTQYF. Here the CDR3 DNA reads TGTGCCACCCTGGGGGGGAGGCCAGATACGCAGTATTTT.

This clonotype came up a few times. The J gene is TRBJ2-7, the V gene TRBV7-2, with D unresolved. The length of the CDR3 is 11 residues. Trimming left V 2 bases short and J 7 bases short, with 6 bases between. The V gene's germline CDR1 is SGHTA and CDR2 FQGNSA. The CDR3: CASSLSVEQYF. The CDR3 bases are TGTGCCAGCAGCTTATCGGTGGAGCAGTACTTC.

The chain is built from TRBV7-2 and TRBJ2-1; D is undetermined. In germline, CDR1 is SGHTA, CDR2 FQGNSA. The V and J ends lost 1 base and 2 bases respectively, with 9 bases between them. The CDR3 runs to 15 residues. CDR3 loop: CASSLGPDPYNEQFF. The CDR3 bases are TGTGCCAGCAGCTTAGGACCGGACCCCTACAATGAGCAGTTCTTC.

This rearrangement joins TRBV7-2 to TRBJ2-5, with unresolved D. Germline values: CDR1 SGHTA, CDR2 FQGNSA. The CDR3 extends over 14 amino acids. Trimming took off 4 bases at V and 5 bases at J, with 14 bases between the two ends. Here the CDR3 reads CASSWQSAGETQYF. CDR3 DNA sequence: TGTGCCAGCAGCTGGCAGAGCGCCGGGGAGACCCAGTACTTC.

The CDR3 nucleotides read TGTGCCAGCAGTTTAGCAGCCCTGGAGGGGGGGGTGACAGATACGCAGTATTTT. It is translated as CASSLAALEGGVTDTQYF. V is TRBV28 and J is TRBJ2-3; a possible D gene is TRBD2 (7 bases). The CDR3 consists of 18 residues. The germline V gene has CDR1 MDHEN and CDR2 SYDVKM. Trimming left V 2 bases short and J 3 bases short, with 21 bases between.

In this sample, this clonotype turned up a few times. V is TRBV6-2 or TRBV6-3 and J is TRBJ2-1; TRBD2 matches 8 bases. Germline CDR1 MNHEY, CDR2 SVGEGT. With 5 bases clipped from V and 8 bases from J, the junction kept 8 bases outside the gene matches. The length of the CDR3 is 14 residues. DNA for the CDR3: TGTGCCAGCAGTCCCTGGACTAGCTTCGATGAGCAGTTCTTC. Protein sequence: CASSPWTSFDEQFF.

This clonotype showed up just a few times. This chain joins TRBV6-1 and TRBJ1-1, with D possibly being TRBD1 (5 bases). This CDR3 region has 12 residues. The germline CDR1 and CDR2 sequences are MNHNS and SASEGT. V was cut by 11 bases and J by 0 bases, with 10 bases left in between. The DNA of the CDR3 is TGTGCCGCACACAGGTTGAACACTGAAGCTTTCTTT. Its protein is CAAHRLNTEAFF.

This clonotype was seen at least ten times. The J gene is TRBJ2-5, the V gene TRBV7-6; 7 bases are shared with TRBD2. CDR1 and CDR2 (germline): SGHVS, FNYEAQ. This CDR3 comprises 16 residues. The V gene end was trimmed by 5 bases and the J gene end by 5 bases; junction bases not matched to a gene: 14. The CDR3 DNA reads TGTGCCAGCAGCAACCATAGCGGGCCGGGTCCCGAGACCCAGTACTTC. The encoded protein is CASSNHSGPGPETQYF. The variable domain in full, with the rest retrieved from reference TRBV7-6 and TRBJ2-5, is GAGVSQSPRYKVTKRGQDVALRCDPISGHVSLYWYRQALGQGPEFLTYFNYEAQQDKSGLPNDRFSAERPEGSISTLTIQRTEQRDSAMYRCASSNHSGPGPETQYFGPGTRLLVL.

This chain connects TRBV11-2 to TRBJ2-1; 8 bases are a match to TRBD2. Trimming cost V 2 bases and J 5 bases; bases outside gene matches: 5. In germline, CDR1 is SGHAT, CDR2 FQNNGV. The CDR3 sequence is 15 residues long. The CDR3 region is CASSLRLATDNEQFF. The CDR3 DNA reads as TGTGCCAGCAGCTTAAGACTAGCGACCGACAATGAGCAGTTCTTC.

This chain uses TRBV3-1 with TRBJ2-7, with a weak D call TRBD2 (6 bases). This CDR3 has 14 amino acids. Trimming removed 4 bases at V and 3 bases at J, with 13 bases between. In germline, CDR1 is LGHDT, CDR2 YNNKEL (reference sequence). The DNA for the CDR3 is TGTGCCAGCAGCCCGGGACTTGAATACTACGAGCAGTACTTC. Translation gives CASSPGLEYYEQYF.

The chain links TRBV29-1 to TRBJ2-3; the match to TRBD2 covers 9 bases. The CDR3 is 15 residues long. V shed 4 bases, J shed 4 bases, and the junction held 9 bases outside the gene matches. From germline, CDR1 is SQVTM and CDR2 ANQGSEA. The DNA for the CDR3 is TGCAGCGTTGTCGGTCAGGGCGGGAGGGCAGATACGCAGTATTTT. It yields the protein CSVVGQGGRADTQYF.

This clonotype was counted only a few times. V is TRBV7-2 and J is TRBJ2-1; D is ambiguous. V shed 6 bases and J shed 3 bases, with 12 bases lying between them. The CDR3 is 14 residues long. Germline CDR1 and CDR2: SGHTA and FQGNSA. The chain's CDR3 is CASRAPPFYNEQFF. The DNA of the CDR3 is TGTGCCAGCAGAGCGCCCCCTTTCTACAATGAGCAGTTCTTC. Full variable domain (rest looked up from reference TRBV7-2 and TRBJ2-1): GAGVSQSPSNKVTEKGKDVELRCDPISGHTALYWYRQSLGQGLEFLIYFQGNSAPDKSGLPSDRFSAERTGGSVSTLTIQRTQQEDSAVYLCASRAPPFYNEQFFGPGTRLTVL.